This is a list of T cell receptor beta chains from one sample in a study of cytomegalovirus exposure and HLA in healthy donors. Clones were sequenced by immunoSEQ multiplex PCR, and TCRdb holds only the in-frame ones, with some missing. The data hold 150,000 to 200,000 clones, with 84% observed a single time. Input material: PBMCs. Source of these receptors: a man between 25 and 39 years old in good health and CMV-seropositive. CDR3s include the opening cysteine and the closing phenylalanine or tryptophan. A D gene is named only where the DNA matches it firmly. Clone sizes are given selectively: once, few, many, or a class where the clone is expanded.

d_call: NA; v_call: TRBV30; j_call: TRBJ2-2; clone_size: NA; cdr3_aa: CAWSLGHAGELFF; cdr3_nt: TGTGCCTGGAGTTTGGGGCACGCCGGGGAGCTGTTTTTT
d_call: NA; v_call: TRBV30; j_call: TRBJ2-7; clone_size: NA; cdr3_aa: CAWSHGGPSYEQYF; cdr3_nt: TGTGCCTGGAGTCACGGGGGGCCCTCCTACGAGCAGTACTTC
d_call: NA; v_call: TRBV21-1; j_call: TRBJ2-1; clone_size: few; cdr3_aa: CASSKCGILAEHNEQFF; cdr3_nt: TGTGCCAGCAGCAAATGCGGTATTCTAGCGGAGCACAATGAGCAGTTCTTC
d_call: NA; v_call: TRBV7-6; j_call: TRBJ2-7; clone_size: NA; cdr3_aa: CASSLEVRAVHEQYF; cdr3_nt: TGTGCCAGCAGCTTAGAGGTGCGGGCAGTTCACGAGCAGTACTTC
d_call: NA; v_call: TRBV6-6; j_call: TRBJ1-4; clone_size: NA; cdr3_aa: CASSRTAWNEKLFF; cdr3_nt: TGTGCCAGCAGTCGGACAGCTTGGAATGAAAAACTGTTTTTT
d_call: NA; v_call: TRBV6-6; j_call: TRBJ1-6; clone_size: NA; cdr3_aa: CASSPIDNSPLHF; cdr3_nt: TGTGCCAGCAGTCCTATAGATAATTCACCCCTCCACTTT
d_call: TRBD2; v_call: TRBV2; j_call: TRBJ2-6; clone_size: once; cdr3_aa: CASNGLAYPTSGANVLTF; cdr3_nt: TGTGCCAGCAATGGACTAGCGTACCCCACCTCTGGGGCCAACGTCCTGACTTTC
d_call: TRBD1; v_call: TRBV12-5; j_call: TRBJ2-2; clone_size: NA; cdr3_aa: CASGFQAGTGDTGELFF; cdr3_nt: TGTGCTAGTGGTTTCCAAGCCGGGACAGGGGATACCGGGGAGCTGTTTTTT
d_call: NA; v_call: TRBV9; j_call: TRBJ2-2; clone_size: NA; cdr3_aa: CASTGITGELFF; cdr3_nt: TGTGCCAGCACGGGGATTACCGGGGAGCTGTTTTTT
d_call: TRBD2; v_call: TRBV2; j_call: TRBJ2-1; clone_size: NA; cdr3_aa: CASTRTSGTSEQFF; cdr3_nt: TGTGCCAGCACCCGGACTAGCGGGACTAGTGAGCAGTTCTTC
d_call: NA; v_call: TRBV29-1; j_call: TRBJ2-7; clone_size: NA; cdr3_aa: CSVGAGSPYEQYF; cdr3_nt: TGCAGCGTTGGCGCCGGGAGCCCCTACGAGCAGTACTTC
d_call: TRBD1; v_call: TRBV18; j_call: TRBJ2-6; clone_size: NA; cdr3_aa: CASSRPGQGPSGANVLTF; cdr3_nt: TGTGCCAGCTCACGACCGGGACAGGGCCCGTCTGGGGCCAACGTCCTGACTTTC
d_call: NA; v_call: TRBV4-1; j_call: TRBJ1-1; clone_size: NA; cdr3_aa: CASSSGLRNTEAFF; cdr3_nt: TGCGCCAGCAGCTCGGGACTGAGGAACACTGAAGCTTTCTTT
d_call: NA; v_call: TRBV30; j_call: TRBJ1-2; clone_size: NA; cdr3_aa: CAWRATAASGGYTF; cdr3_nt: TGTGCCTGGAGGGCTACAGCGGCGAGTGGTGGCTACACCTTC
d_call: NA; v_call: TRBV10-3; j_call: TRBJ1-1; clone_size: NA; cdr3_aa: CAISEPVNTEAFF; cdr3_nt: TGTGCCATCAGTGAGCCAGTGAACACTGAAGCTTTCTTT
d_call: TRBD2; v_call: TRBV5-1; j_call: TRBJ2-3; clone_size: NA; cdr3_aa: CASSFVPSGSTDTQYF; cdr3_nt: TGCGCCAGCAGCTTCGTCCCTAGCGGATCCACAGATACGCAGTATTTT
d_call: NA; v_call: TRBV4-2; j_call: TRBJ2-3; clone_size: NA; cdr3_aa: CASSQTGLLTDTQYF; cdr3_nt: TGTGCCAGCAGCCAAACGGGACTCCTCACAGATACGCAGTATTTT
d_call: TRBD1; v_call: TRBV27; j_call: TRBJ2-7; clone_size: NA; cdr3_aa: CASSPPRFGQGLVGEQYF; cdr3_nt: TGTGCCAGCAGTCCCCCACGTTTCGGACAGGGTTTAGTGGGGGAGCAGTACTTC
d_call: TRBD1; v_call: TRBV9; j_call: TRBJ1-4; clone_size: NA; cdr3_aa: CASSVATGGYATNEKLFF; cdr3_nt: TGTGCCAGCAGCGTCGCGACAGGGGGCTATGCAACTAATGAAAAACTGTTTTTT
d_call: TRBD1; v_call: TRBV4-2; j_call: TRBJ1-2; clone_size: NA; cdr3_aa: CASSQDLGQTFYGYTF; cdr3_nt: TGTGCCAGCAGCCAAGATCTGGGACAGACATTCTATGGCTACACCTTC
d_call: TRBD2; v_call: TRBV6-1; j_call: TRBJ2-1; clone_size: NA; cdr3_aa: CASSASGSGHEQFF; cdr3_nt: TGTGCCAGCAGTGCTAGCGGGAGTGGCCATGAGCAGTTCTTC
d_call: TRBD1; v_call: TRBV18; j_call: TRBJ2-7; clone_size: NA; cdr3_aa: CASSPDRGDSYEQYF; cdr3_nt: TGTGCCAGCTCACCCGACAGGGGAGACTCCTACGAGCAGTACTTC
d_call: TRBD2; v_call: TRBV7-2; j_call: TRBJ2-5; clone_size: NA; cdr3_aa: CASSSGRTSGRETQYF; cdr3_nt: TGTGCCAGCAGCTCCGGGAGGACTAGCGGGAGGGAGACCCAGTACTTC
d_call: NA; v_call: TRBV27; j_call: TRBJ1-2; clone_size: NA; cdr3_aa: CASSPAWGEGYTF; cdr3_nt: TGTGCCAGCAGTCCCGCCTGGGGAGAAGGCTACACCTTC
d_call: NA; v_call: TRBV7-2; j_call: TRBJ2-7; clone_size: NA; cdr3_aa: CASRKDLPSYEQYF; cdr3_nt: TGTGCCAGCAGGAAGGACTTACCTTCCTACGAGCAGTACTTC
d_call: TRBD1; v_call: TRBV11-2; j_call: TRBJ2-7; clone_size: NA; cdr3_aa: CASSGPGQGMHEQYF; cdr3_nt: TGTGCCAGCAGCGGACCGGGACAGGGGATGCACGAGCAGTACTTC
d_call: TRBD2; v_call: TRBV6-6; j_call: TRBJ2-3; clone_size: NA; cdr3_aa: CASSYWASGRGDTQYF; cdr3_nt: TGTGCCAGCAGTTACTGGGCTAGCGGGAGGGGAGATACGCAGTATTTT
d_call: NA; v_call: TRBV29-1; j_call: TRBJ2-1; clone_size: NA; cdr3_aa: CSAEGEQFF; cdr3_nt: TGCAGCGCCGAGGGTGAGCAGTTCTTC
d_call: NA; v_call: TRBV6-1; j_call: TRBJ2-7; clone_size: NA; cdr3_aa: CASSEAWTPSIPYEQYF; cdr3_nt: TGTGCCAGCAGTGAAGCCTGGACACCCAGTATACCCTACGAGCAGTACTTC
d_call: NA; v_call: TRBV12-1; j_call: TRBJ2-1; clone_size: NA; cdr3_aa: CASSSTSSSGRAVDEQFF; cdr3_nt: TGTGCCAGCAGCTCCACCTCTTCTAGCGGGAGGGCCGTGGATGAGCAGTTCTTC
d_call: TRBD2; v_call: TRBV28; j_call: TRBJ2-7; clone_size: NA; cdr3_aa: CASSYGGVEQYF; cdr3_nt: TGTGCCAGCTCCTACGGGGGGGTCGAGCAGTACTTC
d_call: NA; v_call: TRBV19; j_call: TRBJ2-5; clone_size: NA; cdr3_aa: CASSVGLEETQYF; cdr3_nt: TGTGCCAGTAGTGTGGGACTGGAAGAGACCCAGTACTTC
d_call: TRBD1; v_call: TRBV19; j_call: TRBJ1-1; clone_size: NA; cdr3_aa: CASTGGNEAFF; cdr3_nt: TGTGCCAGCACAGGGGGGAATGAAGCTTTCTTT
d_call: TRBD1; v_call: TRBV2; j_call: TRBJ2-5; clone_size: NA; cdr3_aa: CASIKDRNQETQYF; cdr3_nt: TGTGCCAGCATCAAGGACAGGAACCAAGAGACCCAGTACTTC
d_call: TRBD1; v_call: TRBV19; j_call: TRBJ1-5; clone_size: few; cdr3_aa: CASSRDPGTGYEPQHF; cdr3_nt: TGTGCCAGTAGTAGGGATCCCGGGACAGGATATGAGCCCCAGCATTTT
d_call: TRBD2; v_call: TRBV29-1; j_call: TRBJ2-2; clone_size: NA; cdr3_aa: CSVVSGRGELFF; cdr3_nt: TGCAGCGTCGTTAGCGGGAGAGGGGAGCTGTTTTTT
d_call: NA; v_call: TRBV5-4; j_call: TRBJ1-6; clone_size: NA; cdr3_aa: CAAGGVGLPLHF; cdr3_nt: TGTGCCGCCGGAGGCGTAGGGTTACCCCTCCACTTT
d_call: TRBD2; v_call: TRBV7-3; j_call: TRBJ2-1; clone_size: once; cdr3_aa: CASSPYAGVTNEQFF; cdr3_nt: TGTGCCAGCAGCCCGTACGCGGGAGTTACGAATGAGCAGTTCTTC